A selection of T cell receptor beta chains follows, all from one sample in a study of blood T cell repertoires in COVID-19. Measured with immunoSEQ multiplex PCR; TCRdb has only the in-frame clones, and not every one. This table holds around 43,000 clones, approximately 90% found once. Input material: peripheral blood. Receptor source: a man between 50 and 59 years old in a cohort sampled during active COVID-19. Both conserved end residues are trimmed from each CDR3. Fields, in order: V gene, J gene, CDR3 length, clone size, CDR3 protein. Size is omitted from some rows. Given values are once, few, many or a class for expanded clones.

>TRBV7-2|TRBJ2-5|15|once
ASSFAETGALKETQY
>TRBV9|TRBJ2-1|15|.
ASSSSLAGRAYNEQF
>TRBV28|TRBJ2-2|14|.
ASSPGLAGNTGELF
>TRBV7-9|TRBJ1-3|14|.
ASSSSTGGSGNTIY
>TRBV6-5|TRBJ2-2|12|.
ASRRQANTGELF
>TRBV18|TRBJ1-1|14|.
ASSPPVFPGVTEAF
>TRBV7-3|TRBJ2-5|15|once
ASSLKGGSAGQETQY
>TRBV11-3|TRBJ2-7|14|.
ASRTSGGAKIHEQY
>TRBV6-5|TRBJ1-1|13|.
ASSPPPDRGTEAF
>TRBV3-1/TRBV3-2|TRBJ2-5|15|.
ASSQVRRGVTEETQY
>TRBV5-6|TRBJ1-6|13|.
ASSLQGPGNSPLH
>TRBV9|TRBJ2-3|14|.
ASSVERGPPGDTQY
>TRBV9|TRBJ2-2|14|.
ASSLRGETYTGELF
>TRBV9|TRBJ1-2|13|.
ASRGDREDNYGYT
>TRBV25-1|TRBJ2-1|11|.
ASSEDRPRGQF
>TRBV11-3|TRBJ2-1|13|.
ASSSQNREYNEQF
>TRBV2|TRBJ1-6|12|.
ASSFTGLSSPLH
>TRBV4-1|TRBJ1-2|13|.
ASSQDSGIAYGYT
>TRBV7-2|TRBJ2-3|13|.
ASSLTFSGADTQY
>TRBV25-1|TRBJ2-5|16|.
ASSESSEGRQAQETQY
>TRBV10-3|TRBJ2-5|13|.
AISDEPSPARAQY
>TRBV7-6|TRBJ2-3|12|.
ASSSRSSSDTQY
>TRBV18|TRBJ2-2|13|.
ASSPRQVHTGELF